Listed below are T cell receptor beta chains from one sample, sequenced in a study of blood T cell repertoires in COVID-19. Data came from immunoSEQ multiplex PCR; TCRdb stores just in-frame clones and leaves some out. The table has more than 60,000 clones, around nine tenths seen once. Specimen: peripheral blood. The source is a human donor in a cohort sampled during active COVID-19. Each CDR3 is given with its conserved first and last residue. The D gene is left open where the match is weak. Rows may omit the clone size; those that give it use once, few, many or a size class.

j_gene,abundance,d_gene,v_gene,CDR3aa,CDR3nt
TRBJ2-7,NA,TRBD1,TRBV6-5,CASSLRTGSPYEQYF,TGTGCCAGCAGTTTAAGGACAGGGAGCCCCTACGAGCAGTACTTC
TRBJ2-5,NA,TRBD2,TRBV6-5,CASRPSGLAKETQYF,TGTGCCAGCAGACCGTCGGGACTAGCGAAAGAGACCCAGTACTTC
TRBJ1-2,NA,TRBD1,TRBV27,CASRSGTGGNYGYTF,TGTGCCAGCAGATCCGGGACAGGGGGTAACTATGGCTACACCTTC
TRBJ2-1,NA,TRBD2,TRBV27,CASSLQRGLYNEQFF,TGTGCCAGCAGTTTACAGCGGGGGCTCTACAATGAGCAGTTCTTC
TRBJ2-1,once,NA,TRBV4-2,CASSQDVGGPSYYNEQFF,TGTGCCAGCAGCCAAGATGTCGGGGGGCCCTCCTACTACAATGAGCAGTTCTTC
TRBJ2-1,NA,TRBD1,TRBV4-3,CASSPAGTGGNEQFF,TGCGCCAGCAGCCCGGCCGGGACAGGGGGAAATGAGCAGTTCTTC
TRBJ2-6,NA,TRBD1,TRBV7-2,CASSRQGSQLISGANVLTF,TGTGCCAGCAGTCGACAGGGATCTCAACTCATCTCTGGGGCCAACGTCCTGACTTTC
TRBJ2-1,NA,NA,TRBV5-1,CASSSGQGGRNEQFF,TGCGCCAGCAGCTCAGGACAGGGAGGGCGCAATGAGCAGTTCTTC
TRBJ1-1,NA,TRBD1,TRBV5-1,CASTRDRGRTEAFF,TGCGCCAGCACTAGGGACAGGGGGAGGACTGAAGCTTTCTTT
TRBJ2-1,NA,NA,TRBV5-1,CASSFLEEQFF,TGCGCCAGCAGCTTTTTAGAGGAGCAGTTCTTC
TRBJ1-2,few,NA,TRBV6-6,CASSFGEGYTF,TGTGCCAGCAGTTTCGGAGAAGGCTACACCTTC
TRBJ1-2,NA,NA,TRBV18,CASSLGTNDGYTF,TGTGCCAGCTCACTTGGGACAAACGATGGCTACACCTTC
TRBJ2-3,once,TRBD1,TRBV6-2/TRBV6-3,CASSGTGGRREDTQYF,TGTGCCAGCAGTGGGACAGGGGGTCGCCGGGAGGATACGCAGTATTTT
TRBJ1-2,NA,NA,TRBV12-3/TRBV12-4,CASGQLYGYTF,TGTGCCAGCGGGCAGCTCTATGGCTACACCTTC
TRBJ1-2,NA,TRBD1,TRBV2,CASIPGQGRPGSYGYTF,TGTGCCAGCATTCCGGGACAGGGGCGGCCGGGAAGCTATGGCTACACCTTC
TRBJ1-2,NA,NA,TRBV4-2,CASSQDRTGSNYGYTF,TGTGCCAGCAGCCAAGATAGAACAGGGTCTAACTATGGCTACACCTTC
TRBJ1-2,NA,TRBD1,TRBV5-6,CASSLGGNGYTF,TGTGCCAGCAGCTTAGGGGGCAATGGCTACACCTTC
TRBJ1-2,NA,TRBD1,TRBV7-9,CASSLGGGASYGYTF,TGTGCCAGCAGCTTAGGAGGGGGCGCTTCCTATGGCTACACCTTC
TRBJ1-4,once,NA,TRBV25-1,CATRGEKLFF,TGTGCCACCCGAGGTGAAAAACTGTTTTTT
TRBJ2-7,NA,TRBD2,TRBV7-3,CASSLAGGHEQYF,TGTGCCAGCAGCTTAGCGGGGGGCCACGAGCAGTACTTC
TRBJ2-3,few,TRBD2,TRBV19,CASSMRLAAGTDTQYF,TGTGCCAGTAGTATGAGACTAGCGGCAGGCACAGATACGCAGTATTTT
TRBJ2-3,NA,NA,TRBV6-1,CASSERYRDTQYF,TGTGCCAGCAGTGAAAGGTACAGGGATACGCAGTATTTT
TRBJ2-7,NA,TRBD2,TRBV5-6,CASSLARGVPDEQYF,TGTGCCAGCAGCTTGGCCCGGGGGGTTCCGGACGAGCAGTACTTC
TRBJ2-3,NA,NA,TRBV4-1,CASSLIRGDTQYF,TGCGCCAGCAGCCTTATACGCGGAGATACGCAGTATTTT
TRBJ2-1,NA,NA,TRBV5-1,CASSLVAFNEQFF,TGCGCCAGCAGCTTGGTTGCGTTTAATGAGCAGTTCTTC
TRBJ2-5,NA,TRBD2,TRBV9,CASSARAGGHETQYF,TGTGCCAGCAGCGCCCGAGCGGGGGGGCACGAGACCCAGTACTTC
TRBJ1-4,NA,NA,TRBV6-4,CASPSIGGGQTNEKLFF,TGTGCCAGCCCTTCTATCGGGGGGGGCCAAACTAATGAAAAACTGTTTTTT
TRBJ1-1,NA,NA,TRBV5-1,CASTRSLNTEAFF,TGCGCCAGCACTAGGTCGTTGAACACTGAAGCTTTCTTT
TRBJ2-2,NA,NA,TRBV15,CATSRVKNTGELFF,TGTGCCACCAGCAGAGTCAAGAACACCGGGGAGCTGTTTTTT
TRBJ2-5,NA,TRBD1,TRBV6-2/TRBV6-3,CASSDGQGNVLGETQYF,TGTGCCAGCAGCGACGGACAGGGGAACGTGTTAGGAGAGACCCAGTACTTC
TRBJ2-2,NA,NA,TRBV4-3,CASSQFSLLNTGELFF,TGCGCCAGCAGCCAATTTTCCCTTTTGAACACCGGGGAGCTGTTTTTT
TRBJ2-5,NA,TRBD1,TRBV9,CASSVEGGRGETQYF,TGTGCCAGCAGCGTAGAAGGGGGCAGAGGAGAGACCCAGTACTTC
TRBJ2-1,few,TRBD2,TRBV4-3,CASSQGGLASNEQFF,TGCGCCAGCAGCCAAGGGGGACTAGCGAGTAATGAGCAGTTCTTC